These T cell receptor beta chains were read from a single sample in a study of brain T cells in children with intractable seizures. Sequenced by immunoSEQ multiplex PCR; TCRdb stores in-frame clones only, minus some. In the table there are about 350,000 clones, more than 85% of which are singletons. The sample consisted of peripheral blood, taken more than 4 months after surgery. These receptors came from a boy under three years old with tuberous sclerosis and intractable seizures. The CDR3 runs from the conserved cysteine through the conserved F or W. Each record gives: CDR3 protein, CDR3 DNA, clone size, J gene, CDR3 length, V gene, D gene. A D gene is named only where the DNA matches it firmly. Clone sizes are given selectively: once, few, many, or a class where the clone is expanded.

CASSPAGLLGVETQYF	TGTGCCAGCTCCCCGGCGGGACTTTTAGGTGTAGAGACCCAGTACTTC	NA	TRBJ2-5	16	TRBV28	NA
CASSPRTSGTDEQFF	TGTGCCAGCAGCCCGAGGACTAGCGGGACTGATGAGCAGTTCTTC	NA	TRBJ2-1	15	TRBV5-4	TRBD2
CASSVGVGRRTDTQYF	TGTGCCAGCAGCGTAGGAGTCGGGAGGCGAACAGATACGCAGTATTTT	NA	TRBJ2-3	16	TRBV9	TRBD2
CASRQVGQGTGNTEAFF	TGTGCCAGCCGGCAGGTTGGACAGGGGACAGGGAACACTGAAGCTTTCTTT	NA	TRBJ1-1	17	TRBV27	TRBD1
CASSLEGLGAFF	TGCGCCAGCAGCTTGGAGGGACTCGGAGCTTTCTTT	NA	TRBJ1-1	12	TRBV5-5	NA
CASSETSGYNEQFF	TGTGCCAGCTCCGAGACTAGCGGGTACAATGAGCAGTTCTTC	NA	TRBJ2-1	14	TRBV28	TRBD2
CASSAGTSGFNEQFF	TGTGCCAGCAGCGCCGGGACTAGCGGGTTCAATGAGCAGTTCTTC	NA	TRBJ2-1	15	TRBV5-4	TRBD2
CASSLQGSGANVLTF	TGCGCCAGCAGCCTCCAGGGCTCTGGGGCCAACGTCCTGACTTTC	NA	TRBJ2-6	15	TRBV4-1	NA
CATSDGDMNTEAFF	TGTGCCACCTCTGACGGGGATATGAACACTGAAGCTTTCTTT	NA	TRBJ1-1	14	TRBV19	NA
CASSFTYYGTGSDTQYF	TGTGCCAGCAGCTTCACCTATTATGGGACCGGATCAGATACGCAGTATTTT	NA	TRBJ2-3	17	TRBV7-9	NA
CSVVGYYGYTF	TGCAGTGTAGTGGGCTACTATGGCTACACCTTC	few	TRBJ1-2	11	TRBV20-1	NA
CASSLFRRNTEAFF	TGTGCCAGCAGCTTATTTCGCAGGAACACTGAAGCTTTCTTT	NA	TRBJ1-1	14	TRBV11-2	NA
CASSRDSMNTGELFF	TGTGCCAGCAGCCGGGACAGTATGAACACCGGGGAGCTGTTTTTT	NA	TRBJ2-2	15	TRBV13	TRBD1
CAGRGTVSTDTQYF	TGTGCCGGGCGGGGGACTGTCTCAACAGATACGCAGTATTTT	NA	TRBJ2-3	14	TRBV2	TRBD2
CSVTGDGKNTEAFF	TGCAGCGTTACCGGGGACGGAAAGAACACTGAAGCTTTCTTT	NA	TRBJ1-1	14	TRBV29-1	NA
CASSVVGIGEQYF	TGTGCCAGCAGTGTAGTGGGAATTGGCGAGCAGTACTTC	NA	TRBJ2-7	13	TRBV25-1	NA